This T cell receptor beta chain was captured in a study of beta chain features in type 1 diabetes (dated by TCRdb to the late 2010s). With respect to the entire study: No differences in mean age, gender distribution, total cell number or subset yield were found between patients and healthy donors. Regulatory and stem cell-like memory subsets were obtained from only 8 patients and roughly 8 healthy donors, while naive and central memory subsets were obtained from all 28 donors. A total of around 110,000,000 sorted cells were examined across all samples, and RNA yield correlated strongly with the number of cells per subset. The study compared the TCRB repertoires of sorted circulating CD4+ T cell subsets in recently diagnosed type 1 diabetes patients with those in matched healthy donors.

This clone was counted between two and nine times. Its antigen specificity is not known. Base qualities are not recorded, but no much larger clone differs from it by a single base. The entire amount of isolated RNA was reverse transcribed using the High Capacity cDNA Reverse Transcription Kit, so the sequenced TCRB transcripts were expressed ones. Deep immunoSEQ sequencing was performed on naive, central memory and regulatory T cell samples, with an average of about 4 million total reads per sample. Sorted cells were lysed in RLT buffer and RNA was extracted with DNase-treated RNeasy Micro or Mini kits, depending on cell number. To prevent cross-contamination, each cell subset was processed individually, whereas patient and healthy donor samples were processed jointly. Using the immunoSEQ multiplex PCR, TCRB sequences were amplified from cDNA into 87-bp fragments spanning the CDR3 region. Sequencing of the amplicons was performed on the Illumina HiSeq platform. As for the authors' bioinformatics: PCR bias was computationally corrected using synthetic template baselines, reads within Hamming distance 2 were collapsed, and singletons that could not be merged were discarded. By aligning reads against IMGT, V, D and J genes, CDR3 length, and insertions or deletions at six rearrangement sites were assigned. Within each subset, clonotype counts were normalized to the number of sorted cells before true diversity and Gini coefficients were calculated with the tcR R package. The overlap coefficient, calculated on TCRB nucleotide sequences, was used to measure repertoire sharing. As a proxy for the pre-selection repertoire, out-of-frame TCRB sequences from naive cells were analyzed. TCRdb retrieved this table from immuneACCESS and kept in-frame rearrangements only. Not all clones are present; in checked studies, unresolved V genes account for under half, and no reason is known for the remainder. V, J and clone size were drawn from that table, and D and trimming were deduced from the DNA. The sample data list over 700,000 clones, and around a sixth of these were observed just once. 0.02% to 0.03% of the sample belongs to the ten largest clones.

CDR1 and CDR2 are drawn from the germline V gene: MDHEN, SYDVKM. The CDR3, cysteine through phenylalanine, is 14 amino acids long. Of the read, only the CDR3 DNA is kept; its 42 bases are in frame from base 1. Trimming at the junction amounts to 2 bases on V and 8 bases on J, and the germline ends lie 14 bases apart. What the authors observed across the whole study: HLA sub-analyses involved small numbers of individuals, so any influence of HLA type on TCRB rearrangement remained unresolved. Naive, central memory and regulatory TCRB repertoires appeared to be more alike among patients than among healthy donors. In all four CD4+ subsets, TCRB CDR3 length was moderately but significantly shorter in type 1 diabetes patients. PCR might favor shorter templates, but patient and control samples were amplified and corrected together, so any skew would affect both groups equally. Because cDNA was sequenced instead of genomic DNA, highly expressing activated cells could be over-represented, though the groups showed no difference in activation or CD3 levels. At VDJ recombination sites, patients with type 1 diabetes made fewer insertions and deleted more nucleotides, a pattern implying thymic rearrangement abnormalities.

From each donor, a single peripheral blood sample of around 120 mL on average was drawn into heparinised tubes. Naive, central memory, regulatory and stem cell-like memory CD4+ T cells were sorted on a BD FACSAria II using a panel including CD45RO, CCR7, CD25, CD127, CD95 and CD27. Every sorted population had a purity above 98%. PBMCs were isolated immediately by Lymphoprep density gradient centrifugation and stained directly without culture. So that batch effects would be minimized, each experiment stained and sorted samples in pairs, pairing one healthy donor with one patient. Sequenced: naive CD4+ T cells from blood. The sample's cell subset or site label, decoded: true naive CD4+ T cells. This receptor was obtained from a woman between 18 and 30 years old in good health. The rearrangement combines TRBV28 with TRBJ2-3; the D region possibly corresponds to TRBD1 (5 bases align). The encoded CDR3 is CASSLQRGRGTQYF. DNA sequence: TGTGCCAGCAGTTTACAAAGGGGTAGGGGTACGCAGTATTTT. When the CDR3 is completed using the reference TRBV28 and TRBJ2-3 genes on either side, the full variable domain is DVKVTQSSRYLVKRTGEKVFLECVQDMDHENMFWYRQDPGLGLRLIYFSYDVKMKEKGDIPEGYSVSREKKERFSLILESASTNQTSMYLCASSLQRGRGTQYFGPGTRLTVL.